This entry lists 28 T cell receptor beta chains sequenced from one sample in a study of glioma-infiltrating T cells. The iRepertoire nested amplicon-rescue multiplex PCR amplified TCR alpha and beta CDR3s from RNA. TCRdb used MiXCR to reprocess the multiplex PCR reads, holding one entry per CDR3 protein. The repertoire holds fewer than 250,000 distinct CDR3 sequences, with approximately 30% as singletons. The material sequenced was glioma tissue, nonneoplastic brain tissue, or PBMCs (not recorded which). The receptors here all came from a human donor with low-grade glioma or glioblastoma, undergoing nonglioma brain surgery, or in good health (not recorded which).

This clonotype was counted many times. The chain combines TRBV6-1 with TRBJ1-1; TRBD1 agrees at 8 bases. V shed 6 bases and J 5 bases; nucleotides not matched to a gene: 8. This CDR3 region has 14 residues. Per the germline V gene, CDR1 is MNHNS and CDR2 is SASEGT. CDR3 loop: CASSPDRVWTEAFF. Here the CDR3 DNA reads TGTGCCAGCAGCCCGGACAGGGTGTGGACTGAAGCTTTCTTT.

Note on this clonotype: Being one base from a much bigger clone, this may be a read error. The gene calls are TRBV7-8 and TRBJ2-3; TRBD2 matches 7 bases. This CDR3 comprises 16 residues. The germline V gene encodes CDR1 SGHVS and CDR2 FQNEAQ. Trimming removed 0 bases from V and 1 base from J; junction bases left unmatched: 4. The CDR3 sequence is CASSLAIAGGTDTQYF. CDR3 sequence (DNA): TGTGCCAGCAGCTTAGCGATCGCGGGGGGCACAGATACGCAGTATTTT.

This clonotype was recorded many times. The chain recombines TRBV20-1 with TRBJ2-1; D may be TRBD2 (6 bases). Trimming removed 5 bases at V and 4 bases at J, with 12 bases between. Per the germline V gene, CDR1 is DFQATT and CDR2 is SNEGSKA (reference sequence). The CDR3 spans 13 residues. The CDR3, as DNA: TGCAGTGCTGCGAGCGGAGGGTACAATGAGCAGTTCTTC. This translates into CSAASGGYNEQFF.

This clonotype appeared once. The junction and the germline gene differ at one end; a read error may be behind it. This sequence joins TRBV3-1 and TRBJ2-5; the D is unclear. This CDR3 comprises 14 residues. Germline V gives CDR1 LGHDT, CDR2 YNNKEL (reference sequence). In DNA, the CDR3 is TGTGCCAGCAACCAACTCAGCATTGGGGAGACCCAGTACTTC. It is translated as CASNQLSIGETQYF.

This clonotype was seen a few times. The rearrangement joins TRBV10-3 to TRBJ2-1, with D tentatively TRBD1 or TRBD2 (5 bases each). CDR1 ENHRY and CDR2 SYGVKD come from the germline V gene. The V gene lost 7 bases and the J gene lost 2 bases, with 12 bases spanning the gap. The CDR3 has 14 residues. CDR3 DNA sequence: TGTGCCATCACCTCCGGGACGGCCTACAATGAGCAGTTCTTC. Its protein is CAITSGTAYNEQFF.

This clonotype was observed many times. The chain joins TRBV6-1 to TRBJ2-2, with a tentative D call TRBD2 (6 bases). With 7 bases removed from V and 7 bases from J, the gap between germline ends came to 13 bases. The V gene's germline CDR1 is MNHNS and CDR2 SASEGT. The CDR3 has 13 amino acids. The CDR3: CASIRGTGGELFF. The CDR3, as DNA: TGTGCCAGCATCCGCGGGACGGGCGGGGAGCTGTTTTTT.

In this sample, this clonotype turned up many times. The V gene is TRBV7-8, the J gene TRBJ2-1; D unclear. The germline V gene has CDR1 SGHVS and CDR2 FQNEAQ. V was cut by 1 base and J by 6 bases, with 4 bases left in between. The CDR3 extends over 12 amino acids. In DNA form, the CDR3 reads TGTGCCAGCAGCTTAGTTGTCAATGAGCAGTTCTTC. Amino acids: CASSLVVNEQFF.

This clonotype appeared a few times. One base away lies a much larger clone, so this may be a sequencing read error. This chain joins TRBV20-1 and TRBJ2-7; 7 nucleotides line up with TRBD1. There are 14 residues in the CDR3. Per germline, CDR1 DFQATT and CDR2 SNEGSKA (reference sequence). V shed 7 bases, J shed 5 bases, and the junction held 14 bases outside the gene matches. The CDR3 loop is CSVKDLLGQNEQYF. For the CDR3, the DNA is TGCAGTGTGAAAGATTTATTGGGACAGAACGAGCAGTACTTC.

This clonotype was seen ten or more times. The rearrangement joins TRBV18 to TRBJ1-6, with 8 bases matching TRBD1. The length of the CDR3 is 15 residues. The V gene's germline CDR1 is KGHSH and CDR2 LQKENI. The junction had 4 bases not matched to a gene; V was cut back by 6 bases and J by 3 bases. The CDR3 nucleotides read TGTGCCAGCTCCCGGGACAGGAGCTATAATTCACCCCTCCACTTT. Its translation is CASSRDRSYNSPLHF. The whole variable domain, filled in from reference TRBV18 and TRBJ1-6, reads NAGVMQNPRHLVRRRGQEARLRCSPMKGHSHVYWYRQLPEEGLKFMVYLQKENIIDESGMPKERFSAEFPKEGPSILRIQQVVRGDSAAYFCASSRDRSYNSPLHFGNGTRLTVT.

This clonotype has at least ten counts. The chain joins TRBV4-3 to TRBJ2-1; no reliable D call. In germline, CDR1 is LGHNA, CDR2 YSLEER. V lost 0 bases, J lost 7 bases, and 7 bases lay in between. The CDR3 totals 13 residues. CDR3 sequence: CASSQDQANEQFF. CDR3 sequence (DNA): TGCGCCAGCAGCCAAGATCAAGCGAATGAGCAGTTCTTC.

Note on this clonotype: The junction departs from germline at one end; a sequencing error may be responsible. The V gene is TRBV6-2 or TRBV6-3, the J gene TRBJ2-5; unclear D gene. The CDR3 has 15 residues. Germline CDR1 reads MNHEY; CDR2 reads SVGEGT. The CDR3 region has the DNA TGTGCCGGCAGTGGAGTTCGGCACGGCGGAGAGACCCAGTACTTC. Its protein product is CAGSGVRHGGETQYF.

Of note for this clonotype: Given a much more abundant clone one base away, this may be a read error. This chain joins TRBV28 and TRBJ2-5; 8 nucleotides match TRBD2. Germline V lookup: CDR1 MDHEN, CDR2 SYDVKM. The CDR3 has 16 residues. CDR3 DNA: TGTGCCAGCAGCCGAGCGGAACTAGCGGTCCAAGAGAACCAGTACTTC. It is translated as CASSRAELAVQENQYF.

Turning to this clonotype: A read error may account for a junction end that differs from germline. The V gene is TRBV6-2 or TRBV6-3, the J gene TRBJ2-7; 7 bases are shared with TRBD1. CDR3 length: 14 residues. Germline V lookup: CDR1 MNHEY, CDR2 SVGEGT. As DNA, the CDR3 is TGTGCCAGCAGTGAAGCATCGACAGGGTACAAGCACTACTTC. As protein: CASSEASTGYKHYF.

CDR3 nucleotide sequence: TGCAGTGCCCCAGGACCAGCGGCCTACAATGAGCAGTTCTTC. It codes for CSAPGPAAYNEQFF. V usage is TRBV20-1 and J usage is TRBJ2-1; D is perhaps TRBD2 (5 bases). Germline V CDR1 and CDR2: DFQATT, SNEGSKA (reference sequence). Deletions cut 6 bases from V and 2 bases from J, with 14 bases between. The CDR3 has 14 residues.

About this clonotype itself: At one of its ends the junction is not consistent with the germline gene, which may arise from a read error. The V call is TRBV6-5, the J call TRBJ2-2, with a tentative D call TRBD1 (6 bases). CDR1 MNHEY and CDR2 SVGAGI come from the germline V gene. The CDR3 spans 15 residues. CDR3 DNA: TGTGCCAGCGGTTACCAACTAACAGGGTCCGGGGAGCTGTTTTTT. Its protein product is CASGYQLTGSGELFF.

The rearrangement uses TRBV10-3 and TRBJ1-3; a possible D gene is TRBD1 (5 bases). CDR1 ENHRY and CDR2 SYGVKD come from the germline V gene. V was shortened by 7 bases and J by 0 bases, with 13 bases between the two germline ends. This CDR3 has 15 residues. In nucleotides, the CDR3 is TGTGCCATCAATAAAGACAGTTTCTCTGGAAACACCATATATTTT. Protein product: CAINKDSFSGNTIYF.

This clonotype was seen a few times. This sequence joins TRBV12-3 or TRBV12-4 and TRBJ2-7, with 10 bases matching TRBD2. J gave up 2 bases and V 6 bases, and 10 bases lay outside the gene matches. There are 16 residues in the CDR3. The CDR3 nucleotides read TGTGCCAGCAGCCGATCTAGCGGGAGTTACACCTACGAGCAGTACTTC. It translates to CASSRSSGSYTYEQYF.

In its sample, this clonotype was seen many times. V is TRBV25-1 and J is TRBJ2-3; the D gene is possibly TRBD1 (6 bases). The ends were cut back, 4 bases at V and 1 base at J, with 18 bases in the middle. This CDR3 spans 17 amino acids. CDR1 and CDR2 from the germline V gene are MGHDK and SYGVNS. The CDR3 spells CASSGDTALDRTDTQYF. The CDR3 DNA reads TGTGCCAGCAGTGGGGACACCGCCCTCGACCGCACAGATACGCAGTATTTT.

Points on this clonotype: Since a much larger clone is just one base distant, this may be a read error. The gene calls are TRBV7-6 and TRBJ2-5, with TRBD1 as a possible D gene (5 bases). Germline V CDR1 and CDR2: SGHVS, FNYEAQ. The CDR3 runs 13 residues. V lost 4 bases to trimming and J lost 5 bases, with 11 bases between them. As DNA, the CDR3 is TGTGCCAGCAGCTCTAAAGGGGCGGAGACCCAGTACTTC. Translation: CASSSKGAETQYF.

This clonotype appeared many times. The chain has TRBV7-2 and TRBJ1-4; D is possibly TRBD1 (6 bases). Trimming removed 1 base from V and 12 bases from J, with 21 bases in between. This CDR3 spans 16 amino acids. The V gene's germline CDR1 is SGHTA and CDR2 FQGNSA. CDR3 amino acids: CASSLGAARGLPELFF. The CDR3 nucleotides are TGTGCCAGCAGCTTAGGTGCCGCCAGGGGCCTCCCCGAACTGTTTTTT.

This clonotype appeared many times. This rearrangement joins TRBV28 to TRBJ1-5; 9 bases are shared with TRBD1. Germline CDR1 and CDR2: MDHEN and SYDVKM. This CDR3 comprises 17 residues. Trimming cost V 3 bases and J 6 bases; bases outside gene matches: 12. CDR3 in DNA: TGTGCCAGCAGTTTTGCTTGGGGACAGGGCGGCGGTCAGCCCCAGCATTTT. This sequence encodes CASSFAWGQGGGQPQHF. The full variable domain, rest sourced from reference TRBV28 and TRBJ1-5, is DVKVTQSSRYLVKRTGEKVFLECVQDMDHENMFWYRQDPGLGLRLIYFSYDVKMKEKGDIPEGYSVSREKKERFSLILESASTNQTSMYLCASSFAWGQGGGQPQHFGDGTRLSIL.

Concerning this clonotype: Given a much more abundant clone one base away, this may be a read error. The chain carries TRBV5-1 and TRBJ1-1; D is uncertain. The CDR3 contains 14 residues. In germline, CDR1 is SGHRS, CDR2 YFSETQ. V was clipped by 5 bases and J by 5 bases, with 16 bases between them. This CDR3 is CASRYNGISTEAFF. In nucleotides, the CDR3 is TGCGCCAGCAGGTACAACGGGATAAGTACTGAAGCTTTCTTT.

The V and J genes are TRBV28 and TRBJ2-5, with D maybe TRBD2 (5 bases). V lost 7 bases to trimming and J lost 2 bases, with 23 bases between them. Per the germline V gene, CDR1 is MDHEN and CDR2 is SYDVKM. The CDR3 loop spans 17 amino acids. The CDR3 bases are TGTGCCAGCACCGACCGAGGACTGGCGGTGTTACAAGAGACCCAGTACTTC. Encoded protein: CASTDRGLAVLQETQYF.

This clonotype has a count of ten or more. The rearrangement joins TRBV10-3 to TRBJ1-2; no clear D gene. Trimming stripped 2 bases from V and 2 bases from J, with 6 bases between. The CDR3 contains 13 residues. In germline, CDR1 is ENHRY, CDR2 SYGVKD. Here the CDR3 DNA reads TGTGCCATCAGTGAGAACGGAAACTATGGCTACACCTTC. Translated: CAISENGNYGYTF.

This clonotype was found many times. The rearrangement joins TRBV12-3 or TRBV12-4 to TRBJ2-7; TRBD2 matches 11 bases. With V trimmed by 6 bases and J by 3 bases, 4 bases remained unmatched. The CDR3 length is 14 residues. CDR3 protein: CASSRGTSGYEQYF. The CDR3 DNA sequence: TGTGCCAGCAGCCGAGGGACTAGCGGCTACGAGCAGTACTTC.

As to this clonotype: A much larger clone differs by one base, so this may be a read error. The CDR3 bases are TGTGCCAGCAGCTTTTACACTGAAGATTTCTTT. As protein: CASSFYTEDFF. V gene TRBV2 combines with J gene TRBJ1-1; no firm D call. The CDR3 contains 11 residues. From germline, CDR1 is SNHLY and CDR2 FYNNEI.

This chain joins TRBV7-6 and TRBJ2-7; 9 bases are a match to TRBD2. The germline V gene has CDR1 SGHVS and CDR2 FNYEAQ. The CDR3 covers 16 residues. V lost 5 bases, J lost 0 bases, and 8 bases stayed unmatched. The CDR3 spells CASSQTLAGSSYEQYF. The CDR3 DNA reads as TGTGCCAGCAGCCAGACCCTAGCGGGAAGCTCCTACGAGCAGTACTTC.

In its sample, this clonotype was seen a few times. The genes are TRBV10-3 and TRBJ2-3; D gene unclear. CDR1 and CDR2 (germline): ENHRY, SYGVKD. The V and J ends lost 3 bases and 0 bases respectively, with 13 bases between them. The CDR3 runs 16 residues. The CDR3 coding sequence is TGTGCCATCAGTGAACGCGACCGAGTAAGCACAGATACGCAGTATTTT. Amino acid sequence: CAISERDRVSTDTQYF.